This T cell receptor beta chain was captured in a study of T cells in localized non-small cell lung cancer. Germline V gene data show CDR1 as SGHRS and CDR2 as YFSETQ. CDR3 length equals 18 residues. Trimming removed 1 base at V and 0 bases at J, with 17 bases between. Assay used: immunoSEQ multiplex PCR; TCRdb lists only in-frame clones, some missing. Here the sample spans fewer than 8,000 clones, roughly 92% being singletons. On this clone itself: Its antigen is unidentified.

Overall study results and limits: Maximal T cell clonality occurred in uninvolved adjacent lung, with tumor ranking below it. Detection in adjacent lung was observed for a median approximately 52 of the top 100 tumor clones. Sequencing covered just one tumor region, so heterogeneity cannot be ruled out.

This sequence joins TRBV5-1 and TRBJ2-4; TRBD1 or TRBD2 may be the D gene (5 bases each). The material sequenced was peripheral blood, taken before any cancer treatment. The source is a woman between 40 and 69 years old with stage I lung adenocarcinoma. The DNA for the CDR3 is TGCGCCAGCAGCTTGTATCGATTCCGGGACCGAGCCAAAAACATTCAGTACTTC. As protein: CASSLYRFRDRAKNIQYF.